Each of the 11 T cell receptor beta chains below was sequenced from the same sample in a study of T-cell memory formation after mild COVID-19. TCRdb itself ran the 5' RACE reads through MiXCR, one entry per CDR3 protein. Here the sample spans 580,000 or so distinct CDR3 sequences, 17% being singletons. Sequenced sample: PBMCs or a T cell subset sorted from them (not recorded which). The receptors derive from an adult woman who had mild COVID-19 (a few samples of this study predate the infection). Cell type and time point are not known.

This clonotype came up a few times. The chain has TRBV15 and TRBJ2-1; 7 positions match TRBD2. The germline V gene has CDR1 LNHNV and CDR2 YYDKDF (reference sequence). This CDR3 comprises 15 residues. Trimming removed 5 bases from V and 3 bases from J; junction bases left unmatched: 7. CDR3 sequence: CATSPSRTSYNEQFF. Written as DNA, the CDR3 is TGTGCCACCAGCCCGTCCAGGACTAGCTACAATGAGCAGTTCTTC.

The rearrangement uses TRBV29-1 and TRBJ2-7; 10 bases are shared with TRBD2. Germline V lookup: CDR1 SQVTM, CDR2 ANQGSEA. After removal of 3 bases from V and 0 bases from J, the junction contained 2 bases not matched to a gene. The CDR3 runs to 14 residues. CDR3 in amino acids: CSVDPSGSSYEQYF. CDR3 nucleotides: TGCAGCGTTGACCCTAGCGGGAGCTCCTACGAGCAGTACTTC.

The sample holds a few counts of this clonotype. The chain recombines TRBV18 with TRBJ2-1; the match to TRBD2 covers 10 bases. Germline V gene data show CDR1 as KGHSH and CDR2 as LQKENI. The CDR3 sequence is 16 residues long. V lost 0 bases to trimming and J lost 7 bases; unmatched junction nucleotides: 6. The CDR3 loop reads CASSPPSSGGGNEQFF. DNA of the CDR3: TGTGCCAGCTCACCACCGTCTAGCGGGGGTGGGAATGAGCAGTTCTTC.

This clonotype has only a few counts. The rearrangement joins TRBV14 to TRBJ2-7, with no clear D. The CDR3 extends over 16 amino acids. Trimming removed 0 bases from V and 2 bases from J, with 14 bases in between. From germline, CDR1 is SGHDN and CDR2 FVKESK. DNA for the CDR3: TGTGCCAGCAGCCAAGAGGTCGGTATGGGGACCTACGAGCAGTACTTC. Its translation: CASSQEVGMGTYEQYF.

The rearrangement links TRBV19 to TRBJ1-1, with D perhaps matching TRBD1 (5 bases). The V and J ends lost 9 bases and 5 bases respectively, with 16 bases between them. The CDR3 is 13 residues long. Germline lookup yields CDR1 LNHDA and CDR2 SQIVND (reference sequence). CDR3 region: CASSKGYRTEAFF. Written as DNA, the CDR3 is TGTGCCAGCTCGAAGGGGTACCGGACTGAAGCTTTCTTT.

The V gene is TRBV5-1, the J gene TRBJ2-7, with 16 bases aligning to TRBD2. Germline V lookup: CDR1 SGHRS, CDR2 YFSETQ. V lost 4 bases to trimming and J lost 1 base; unmatched junction nucleotides: 8. The CDR3 loop spans 18 amino acids. CDR3 coding DNA: TGCGCCAGCAGCCCGGGACTAGCGGGGGGGCCGGTATCCTACGAGCAGTACTTC. Its protein product is CASSPGLAGGPVSYEQYF.

In its sample, this clonotype is medium-sized. The genes are TRBV9 and TRBJ1-1; no clear D. Germline CDR1 SGDLS, CDR2 YYNGEE. The V gene lost 4 bases and the J gene lost 0 bases, with 13 bases spanning the gap. This CDR3 spans 15 amino acids. The CDR3 region has the DNA TGTGCCAGCAGCCCGCGTAGAGAGCTGAACACTGAAGCTTTCTTT. Encoded protein: CASSPRRELNTEAFF.

V is TRBV24-1 and J is TRBJ2-3; D unclear. Trimming pared 4 bases from V and 2 bases from J, leaving 3 bases between. The CDR3 sequence is 12 residues long. From germline, CDR1 is KGHDR and CDR2 SFDVKD. This CDR3 reads CATSENTDTQYF. The CDR3 DNA sequence: TGTGCCACCAGTGAAAACACAGATACGCAGTATTTT.

The rearrangement uses TRBV10-3 and TRBJ1-2; tentatively, D is TRBD1 (6 bases). Trimming stripped 4 bases from V and 3 bases from J, with 9 bases between. The germline V gene encodes CDR1 ENHRY and CDR2 SYGVKD. This CDR3 region has 13 residues. The CDR3 bases are TGTGCCATCAGTGCGGACAGCTACTATGGCTACACCTTC. As protein: CAISADSYYGYTF.

The chain carries TRBV9 and TRBJ2-5, with 7 nucleotides matching TRBD2. This CDR3 has 15 residues. Germline CDR1 SGDLS, CDR2 YYNGEE. V lost 0 bases, J lost 2 bases, and 4 bases stayed unmatched. CDR3 in amino acids: CASSVGWGGQETQYF. CDR3 DNA sequence: TGTGCCAGCAGCGTAGGTTGGGGAGGGCAAGAGACCCAGTACTTC.

This clonotype was seen a single time. The V call is TRBV7-9, the J call TRBJ1-1, with 7 bases matching TRBD1. Germline V gene lookup returns CDR1 SEHNR and CDR2 FQNEAQ (reference sequence). J gave up 1 base and V 5 bases, and 4 bases lay outside the gene matches. CDR3 length: 14 amino acids. The chain's CDR3 is CASSTRTGNTEAFF. CDR3 nucleotides: TGTGCCAGCAGCACGCGGACAGGGAACACTGAAGCTTTCTTT.